These 8 T cell receptor beta chains share one sample of origin, sequenced in a study of post-analysis software for immune sequencing data. Findings of the study overall: Five TRBV segments, TRBV5-6, TRBV5-1 and TRBV20-1 among them, were found more frequent in patients than controls.

Every TCR beta cDNA library bore unique molecular identifiers. TCRdb reprocessed the PCR reads via MiXCR and lists one record per CDR3 protein. Of about 770,000 distinct CDR3 sequences in the sample, more than 45% are singletons; the top ten hold roughly 4.4%. What these receptors recognize is not known. The specimen sequenced was blood. The receptors stem from a girl aged 5-17 years with multiple sclerosis.

There are a few counts of this clonotype. The V gene is TRBV7-9, the J gene TRBJ1-2; the match to TRBD1 covers 7 bases. The V segment lost 5 bases and the J segment 3 bases; nucleotides outside the gene matches: 9. CDR3 length: 15 amino acids. CDR1 and CDR2 from the germline V gene are SEHNR and FQNEAQ (reference sequence). The chain's CDR3 is CASSVPGTVDYGYTF. In DNA form, the CDR3 reads TGTGCCAGCAGCGTTCCCGGGACAGTTGACTATGGCTACACCTTC.

The V call is TRBV12-3 or TRBV12-4, the J call TRBJ1-1, with 9 bases aligning to TRBD1. With 3 bases clipped from V and 6 bases from J, the junction kept 2 bases outside the gene matches. This CDR3 contains 13 residues. CDR3 DNA sequence: TGTGCCAGCAGTTTGGACAGGGGTCCTGAAGCTTTCTTT. It translates to CASSLDRGPEAFF.

The CDR3 sequence is CASSPVVKRLNEKLFF. CDR3 sequence (DNA): TGTGCCAGCAGCCCCGTGGTGAAGAGGTTGAATGAAAAACTGTTTTTT. The J gene is TRBJ1-4, the V gene TRBV7-8, with D unclear. V lost 5 bases, J lost 5 bases, and 18 bases lay in between. The germline V gene encodes CDR1 SGHVS and CDR2 FQNEAQ. The CDR3 runs 16 residues.

This rearrangement joins TRBV7-2 to TRBJ2-2; perhaps D is TRBD1 or TRBD2 (6 bases each). Trimming cost V 3 bases and J 0 bases, with 11 bases left between them. Per germline, CDR1 SGHTA and CDR2 FQGNSA. This CDR3 spans 16 amino acids. The CDR3 reads CASSFVGGANTGELFF. The CDR3 DNA reads TGTGCCAGCAGCTTTGTGGGGGGCGCGAACACCGGGGAGCTGTTTTTT.

This clonotype was observed a few times. This rearrangement joins TRBV7-2 to TRBJ2-3, with D unclear. Trimming took off 1 base at V and 4 bases at J, with 9 bases between the two ends. This CDR3 spans 14 amino acids. The germline gives CDR1 SGHTA, CDR2 FQGNSA. CDR3 coding DNA: TGTGCCAGCAGCTTAGTCAGGTTCTCAGATACGCAGTATTTT. Amino acid sequence: CASSLVRFSDTQYF. The variable domain in full, completed from reference TRBV7-2 and TRBJ2-3, reads GAGVSQSPSNKVTEKGKDVELRCDPISGHTALYWYRQSLGQGLEFLIYFQGNSAPDKSGLPSDRFSAERTGGSVSTLTIQRTQQEDSAVYLCASSLVRFSDTQYFGPGTRLTVL.

V is TRBV12-3 or TRBV12-4 and J is TRBJ2-7; a possible D gene is TRBD1 (6 bases). V lost 6 bases and J 0 bases, leaving 15 bases between the germline ends. The CDR3 has 15 amino acids. The CDR3 DNA follows: TGTGCCAGCAGAGTTGGACAGTCGAGCTCCTACGAGCAGTACTTC. This sequence encodes CASRVGQSSSYEQYF.

The chain joins TRBV7-3 to TRBJ2-1; the match to TRBD2 covers 8 bases. Germline loops: CDR1 SGHTA, CDR2 FQGTGA. The CDR3 spans 19 residues. The junction had 14 bases not matched to a gene; V was cut back by 2 bases and J by 2 bases. CDR3 in DNA: TGTGCCAGCAGCTTAGATCCGGGAGGGCCAAGTACTGCCTACAATGAGCAGTTCTTC. Its protein is CASSLDPGGPSTAYNEQFF.

The genes are TRBV4-1 and TRBJ2-7; 8 nucleotides agree with TRBD2. Per the germline V gene, CDR1 is MGHRA and CDR2 is YSYEKL. The CDR3 is made up of 16 amino acids. V was pared by 0 bases and J by 7 bases, with 11 bases of the junction left unmatched. CDR3 coding DNA: TGCGCCAGCAGCCAAGAACTCGGCGGGAGGTCCAAGGAGCAGTACTTC. It codes for CASSQELGGRSKEQYF.